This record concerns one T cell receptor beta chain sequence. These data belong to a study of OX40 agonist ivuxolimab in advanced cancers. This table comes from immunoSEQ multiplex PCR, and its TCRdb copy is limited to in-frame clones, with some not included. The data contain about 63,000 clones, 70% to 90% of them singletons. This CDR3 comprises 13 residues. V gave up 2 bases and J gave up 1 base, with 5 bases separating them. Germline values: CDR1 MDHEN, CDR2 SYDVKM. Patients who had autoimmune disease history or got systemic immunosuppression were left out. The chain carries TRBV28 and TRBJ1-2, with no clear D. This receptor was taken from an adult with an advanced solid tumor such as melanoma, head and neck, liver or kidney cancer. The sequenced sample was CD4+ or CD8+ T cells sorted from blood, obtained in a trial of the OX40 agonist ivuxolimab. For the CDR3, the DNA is TGTGCCAGCAGTTTAGTGGGTAACTATGGCTACACCTTC. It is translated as CASSLVGNYGYTF.